One and the same sample provided the 12 T cell receptor beta chains below, sequenced in a study of Graves' ophthalmopathy and Graves' hyperthyroidism. RNA transcripts were the template, and TCR beta CDR3 regions were amplified from them. The first-round RT-PCR employed HTBI primers together with the Qiagen OneStep RT-PCR kit. A multiplex PCR was then performed as the second round. TCRdb re-called the multiplex PCR reads through MiXCR, storing one row per CDR3 protein. Here the sample spans hundreds of thousands of distinct CDR3 sequences, 35% to 50% being singletons. The sequenced sample was peripheral blood. The receptors were gathered from an adult man with Graves' ophthalmopathy.

The CDR3 loop reads CASSLGHSYQETQYF. In nucleotides, the CDR3 is TGTGCCAGCAGCTTAGGACACTCGTACCAAGAGACCCAGTACTTC. The chain is built from TRBV7-9 and TRBJ2-5; unclear D gene. V was shortened by 1 base and J by 0 bases, with 9 bases between the two germline ends. The CDR3 is 15 residues long. Germline assignment: CDR1 SEHNR and CDR2 FQNEAQ (reference sequence).

The chain combines TRBV7-9 with TRBJ1-1; D not certain. This CDR3 contains 14 residues. V gave up 2 bases and J gave up 0 bases, with 7 bases separating them. From germline, CDR1 is SEHNR and CDR2 FQNEAQ (reference sequence). Written as DNA, the CDR3 is TGTGCCAGCAGCTTAAGCAATATGAACACTGAAGCTTTCTTT. Its translation: CASSLSNMNTEAFF.

This clonotype has just a few counts. The chain carries TRBV5-1 and TRBJ2-2, with a tentative D call TRBD1 (6 bases). CDR1 is SGHRS and CDR2 is YFSETQ in the germline V gene. There are 16 residues in the CDR3. Trimming took 2 bases from V and 1 from J, leaving 12 bases between them. CDR3: CASSFQGTMNTGELFF. The CDR3 nucleotides read TGCGCCAGCAGCTTCCAGGGGACGATGAACACCGGGGAGCTGTTTTTT.

This clonotype was observed many times. This rearrangement joins TRBV29-1 to TRBJ1-4, with 8 bases that match TRBD1. The germline gives CDR1 SQVTM, CDR2 ANQGSEA. V was pared by 0 bases and J by 7 bases, with 4 bases of the junction left unmatched. CDR3 length: 14 amino acids. The CDR3 spells CSVEDRGRGEKLFF. Here the CDR3 DNA reads TGCAGCGTTGAAGACAGGGGGCGGGGTGAAAAACTGTTTTTT.

This clonotype has more than one count but fewer than ten. The rearrangement uses TRBV7-9 and TRBJ2-5; 13 nucleotides align to TRBD2. The ends lost 5 bases at V and 1 base at J; junction bases unmatched: 13. The germline CDR1 and CDR2 sequences are SEHNR and FQNEAQ (reference sequence). The CDR3 runs 19 residues. The DNA of the CDR3 is TGTGCCAGCAGCCCCCCATTTGGGACTAGCGGGGTATCCCAAGAGACCCAGTACTTC. As protein: CASSPPFGTSGVSQETQYF.

Concerning this clonotype: The germline gene is not matched at one end of the junction; a read error may be the cause. The rearrangement joins TRBV10-3 to TRBJ1-6, with D maybe TRBD1 (6 bases). CDR3 length: 17 amino acids. Per germline, CDR1 ENHRY and CDR2 SYGVKD. The CDR3 DNA sequence: TGTGCCAGCAGTTACGGGGGAACCGGGACATTAAGTTCACCCCTCCACTTT. As protein: CASSYGGTGTLSSPLHF.

This clonotype showed up many times. Its ends do not fully match the called genes, so a read error is possible. The V gene is TRBV5-1, the J gene TRBJ1-2; a weak D match, TRBD1 (5 bases). Germline CDR1 reads SGHRS; CDR2 reads YFSETQ. This CDR3 comprises 13 residues. The CDR3 sequence: CASSLQGADGYTF. Written as DNA, the CDR3 is TGTGCCAGTAGTCTTCAGGGAGCTGATGGCTACACCTTC.

At least ten counts were recorded for this clonotype. The rearrangement uses TRBV7-6 and TRBJ1-2; 10 bases align to TRBD1. The CDR3 spans 16 residues. Germline CDR1 is SGHVS and CDR2 is FNYEAQ. Trimming at V came to 5 bases and at J to 5 bases, leaving 11 bases not matched to a gene. This CDR3 reads CASSLPPGQGEYGYTF. The CDR3, as DNA: TGTGCCAGCAGCCTCCCCCCCGGACAGGGGGAATATGGCTACACCTTC.

A note on this clonotype: Lacking the conserved final phenylalanine or tryptophan, this CDR3 likely reflects a read error. This chain's CDR3 is CASSPGRPYSNQPQHL. DNA of the CDR3: TGTGCCAGCAGCCCTGGACGGCCGTATAGCAATCAGCCCCAGCATCTT. J is TRBJ1-5 and V is TRBV9; D ambiguous. Germline loops: CDR1 SGDLS, CDR2 YYNGEE. Trimming cost V 4 bases and J 0 bases, with 14 bases left between them. The CDR3 sequence is 16 residues long.

The chain combines TRBV2 with TRBJ1-1; no clear D. This CDR3 contains 15 residues. Trimming removed 5 bases at V and 2 bases at J, with 15 bases between. Looked up from germline, CDR1 is SNHLY and CDR2 is FYNNEI. Here the CDR3 reads CASSLIETRNTEAFF. CDR3 coding DNA: TGTGCCAGCAGTTTAATTGAGACACGTAACACTGAAGCTTTCTTT.

This clonotype showed up just once. A read error may be the cause here, since a much bigger clone is one base away. The chain links TRBV29-1 to TRBJ2-5, with D tentatively TRBD2 (6 bases). Germline CDR1 and CDR2: SQVTM and ANQGSEA. The CDR3 is 15 residues long. The CDR3 DNA reads as TGCAACGTTGAAGATTCCGGAGGGTTGCAAGAGACCCAGTACTTC. Its translation: CNVEDSGGLQETQYF. Supplemented by reference TRBV29-1 and TRBJ2-5, the full variable domain reads SAVISQKPSRDICQRGTSLTIQCQVDSQVTMMFWYRQQPGQSLTLIATANQGSEATYESGFVIDKFPISRPNLTFSTLTVSNMSPEDSSIYLCNVEDSGGLQETQYFGPGTRLLVL.

This clonotype was observed a handful of times. The chain is built from TRBV6-1 and TRBJ1-2; 10 bases agree with TRBD1. This CDR3 has 13 amino acids. Germline CDR1 and CDR2: MNHNS and SASEGT. Trimming removed 6 bases from V and 6 bases from J; junction bases left unmatched: 4. The CDR3 DNA reads as TGTGCCAGCAGCTGGGGACAGGGGAATGGCTACACCTTC. Its translation: CASSWGQGNGYTF.